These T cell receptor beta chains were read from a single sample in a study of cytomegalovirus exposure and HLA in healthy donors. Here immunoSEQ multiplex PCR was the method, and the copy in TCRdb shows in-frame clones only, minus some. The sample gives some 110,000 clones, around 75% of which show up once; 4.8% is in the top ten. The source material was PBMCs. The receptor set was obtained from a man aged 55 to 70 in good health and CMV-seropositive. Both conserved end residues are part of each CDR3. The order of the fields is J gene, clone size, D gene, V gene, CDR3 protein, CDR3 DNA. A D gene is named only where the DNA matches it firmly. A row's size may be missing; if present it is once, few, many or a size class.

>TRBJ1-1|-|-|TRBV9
CASRQGMAEAFF
TGTGCCAGCAGACAGGGTATGGCTGAAGCTTTCTTT
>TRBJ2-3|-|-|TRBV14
CASSQDLADTQYF
TGTGCCAGCAGCCAAGATTTAGCAGATACGCAGTATTTT
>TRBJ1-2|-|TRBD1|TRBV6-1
CASSEGPSQGEDGYTF
TGTGCCAGCAGTGAGGGCCCCTCGCAGGGGGAGGATGGCTACACCTTC
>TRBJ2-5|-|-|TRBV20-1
CSGEGVETQYF
TGCAGTGGCGAGGGGGTAGAGACCCAGTACTTC
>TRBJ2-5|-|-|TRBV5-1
CASRSTGGQETQYF
TGCGCCAGCCGCTCAACGGGGGGCCAGGAGACCCAGTACTTC
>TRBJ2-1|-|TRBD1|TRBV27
CASSYGTGGSYNEQFF
TGTGCCAGCAGTTACGGGACAGGGGGAAGCTACAATGAGCAGTTCTTC
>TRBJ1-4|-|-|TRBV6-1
CASSAPVTNEKLFF
TGTGCCAGCAGTGCTCCAGTAACAAATGAAAAACTGTTTTTT
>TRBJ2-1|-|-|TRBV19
CASSMSRPGNNEQFF
TGTGCCAGTAGTATGTCAAGACCAGGGAACAATGAGCAGTTCTTC
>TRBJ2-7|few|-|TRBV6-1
CASTQAPREQYF
TGTGCCAGCACCCAGGCCCCCCGGGAGCAGTACTTC
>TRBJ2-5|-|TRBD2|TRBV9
CASSVGISGVETQYF
TGTGCCAGCAGCGTAGGCATTAGCGGGGTAGAGACCCAGTACTTC
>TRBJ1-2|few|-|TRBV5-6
CASSLVTGNGYTF
TGTGCCAGCAGCTTGGTAACAGGGAATGGCTACACCTTC
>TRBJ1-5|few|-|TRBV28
CASSFGGYSNQPQHF
TGTGCCAGCAGTTTTGGGGGGTATAGCAATCAGCCCCAGCATTTT
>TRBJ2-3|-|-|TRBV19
CASSLQVTDTQYF
TGTGCCAGTAGTCTACAGGTAACCGATACGCAGTATTTT
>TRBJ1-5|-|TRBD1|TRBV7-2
CASSGYRGQKPQHF
TGTGCCAGCAGCGGCTACAGGGGGCAGAAGCCCCAGCATTTT
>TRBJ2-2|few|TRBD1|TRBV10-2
CASSDRGTVFF
TGCGCCAGCAGCGACAGGGGAACGGTGTTTTTT
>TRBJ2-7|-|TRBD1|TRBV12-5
CASGLLGQGSYEQYF
TGTGCTAGTGGTTTGCTGGGACAGGGATCCTACGAGCAGTACTTC
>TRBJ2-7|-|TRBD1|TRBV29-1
CSAGQGLYEQYF
TGCAGCGCTGGACAGGGATTGTACGAGCAGTACTTC
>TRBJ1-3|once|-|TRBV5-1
CASSLEAAASGNTIYF
TGCGCCAGCAGCTTGGAGGCGGCAGCATCTGGAAACACCATATATTTT
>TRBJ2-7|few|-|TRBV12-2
CASRATTRDRYF
TGTGCAAGTCGCGCAACCACACGGGACAGGTACTTC
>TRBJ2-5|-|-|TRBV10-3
CAISESSGIGETQYF
TGTGCCATCAGTGAGTCCTCGGGAATCGGAGAGACCCAGTACTTC
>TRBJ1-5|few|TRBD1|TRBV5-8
CASSSLGQGRTNQPQHF
TGTGCCAGCAGCTCTCTGGGACAGGGTCGTACCAATCAGCCCCAGCATTTT
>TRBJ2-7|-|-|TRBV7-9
CSSSLATRRGNEQYF
TGTTCCAGCAGCTTAGCTACGAGGCGAGGGAACGAGCAGTACTTC
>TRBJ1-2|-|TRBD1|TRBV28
CASSQGVINYGYTF
TGTGCCAGCAGTCAGGGGGTTATCAACTATGGCTACACCTTC
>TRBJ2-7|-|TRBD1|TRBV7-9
CASSLESGGVSYEQYF
TGTGCCAGCAGCTTAGAGTCAGGGGGCGTCTCCTACGAGCAGTACTTC
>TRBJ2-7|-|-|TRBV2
CASSEALRGAAYEQYF
TGTGCCAGCAGTGAAGCGCTTCGGGGGGCTGCCTACGAGCAGTACTTC
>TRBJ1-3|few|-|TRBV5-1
CASSPGLFKPSGNTIYF
TGCGCCAGCAGCCCTGGACTTTTTAAACCCTCTGGAAACACCATATATTTT
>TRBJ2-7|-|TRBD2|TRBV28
CASSSSGVTYEQYF
TGTGCCAGCAGTTCTAGCGGAGTTACCTACGAGCAGTACTTC
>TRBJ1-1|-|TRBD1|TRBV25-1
CAAQGVNTEAFF
TGTGCGGCTCAGGGGGTAAACACTGAAGCTTTCTTT
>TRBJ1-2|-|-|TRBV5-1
CASSGTGYYGYTF
TGCGCCAGCAGCGGAACAGGGTACTATGGCTACACCTTC
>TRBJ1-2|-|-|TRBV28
CASSLDILMGGYTF
TGTGCCAGCAGTTTGGACATCCTCATGGGCGGCTACACCTTC
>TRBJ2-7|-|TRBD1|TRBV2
CASRFTGGEQYF
TGTGCCAGCAGATTTACAGGGGGAGAGCAGTACTTC
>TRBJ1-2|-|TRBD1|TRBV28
CASRRTGGAYGYTF
TGTGCCAGCAGACGGACAGGGGGCGCCTATGGCTACACCTTC
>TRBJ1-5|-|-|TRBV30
CAWSADERWGQPQHF
TGTGCCTGGAGCGCGGACGAGCGGTGGGGTCAGCCCCAGCATTTT
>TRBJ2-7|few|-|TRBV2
CASSEAARDYEQYF
TGTGCCAGCAGTGAGGCGGCAAGAGACTACGAGCAGTACTTC
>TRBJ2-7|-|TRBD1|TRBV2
CASSEALGLGQETYEQYF
TGTGCCAGCAGTGAAGCGCTTGGTCTAGGACAGGAGACCTACGAGCAGTACTTC
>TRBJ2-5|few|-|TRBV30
CATDRGGLLETQYF
TGTGCCACAGACAGGGGAGGGCTGCTAGAGACCCAGTACTTC
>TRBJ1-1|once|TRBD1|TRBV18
CASSLRQGTNTEAFF
TGTGCCAGCTCATTACGACAGGGTACGAACACTGAAGCTTTCTTT
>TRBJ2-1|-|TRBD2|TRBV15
CATSLRGSPSYNEQFF
TGTGCCACCAGTCTGCGGGGGTCCCCCTCCTACAATGAGCAGTTCTTC
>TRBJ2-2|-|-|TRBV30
CAGSRGAANTGELFF
TGTGCCGGTTCCCGGGGAGCAGCGAACACCGGGGAGCTGTTTTTT
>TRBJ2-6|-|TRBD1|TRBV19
CASTLDRAGANVLTF
TGTGCCAGTACCCTTGACAGGGCTGGGGCCAACGTCCTGACTTTC
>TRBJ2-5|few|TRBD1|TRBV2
CASRDRGPETQYF
TGTGCCAGCAGGGACAGGGGGCCGGAGACCCAGTACTTC
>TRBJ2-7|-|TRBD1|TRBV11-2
CASSFGTGYPYEQYF
TGTGCCAGCAGCTTCGGGACAGGGTATCCCTACGAGCAGTACTTC
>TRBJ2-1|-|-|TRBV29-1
CSASGGFNEQFF
TGCAGCGCCTCCGGCGGGTTCAATGAGCAGTTCTTC
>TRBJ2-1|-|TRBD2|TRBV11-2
CASSLGGQRGNNEQFF
TGTGCCAGCAGCTTAGGAGGTCAGCGGGGGAACAATGAGCAGTTCTTC
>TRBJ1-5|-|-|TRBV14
CASSQSGGQPQHF
TGTGCCAGCAGCCAGAGTGGGGGGCAGCCCCAGCATTTT
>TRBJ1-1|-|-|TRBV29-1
CSVSQGQRGTEAFF
TGCAGCGTTAGTCAAGGCCAAAGGGGCACTGAAGCTTTCTTT
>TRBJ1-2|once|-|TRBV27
CASSLDGRVSPNYGYTF
TGTGCCAGCAGTTTAGATGGCAGGGTAAGTCCTAACTATGGCTACACCTTC
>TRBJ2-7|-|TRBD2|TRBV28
CASRYGRNEQYF
TGTGCCAGCAGGTACGGGAGGAACGAGCAGTACTTC
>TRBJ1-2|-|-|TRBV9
CASSSQDRDYGYTF
TGTGCCAGCAGCTCCCAGGACAGAGACTATGGCTACACCTTC
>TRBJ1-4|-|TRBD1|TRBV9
CASSVGGQIYEKLFF
TGTGCCAGCAGCGTAGGGGGACAGATATATGAAAAACTGTTTTTT
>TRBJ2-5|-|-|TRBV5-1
CASSLGDYTQETQYF
TGCGCCAGCAGCTTGGGTGACTACACCCAAGAGACCCAGTACTTC
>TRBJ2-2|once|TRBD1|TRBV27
CASTRTGRTGELFF
TGTGCCAGCACCAGGACAGGGAGAACCGGGGAGCTGTTTTTT
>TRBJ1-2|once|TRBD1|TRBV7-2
CASKMGDSVYGYTF
TGTGCCAGCAAGATGGGGGACAGCGTCTATGGCTACACCTTC
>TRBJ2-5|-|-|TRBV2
CASSNGGQFQETQYF
TGTGCCAGCAGCAATGGTGGACAGTTCCAAGAGACCCAGTACTTC
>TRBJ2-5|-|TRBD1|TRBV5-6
CASSGPQGGWETQYF
TGTGCCAGCAGCGGACCACAGGGGGGTTGGGAGACCCAGTACTTC
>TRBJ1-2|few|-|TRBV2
CASTREMDYGYTF
TGTGCCTCCACCAGGGAAATGGACTATGGCTACACCTTC
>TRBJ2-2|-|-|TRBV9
CASSVSGASFTGELFF
TGTGCCAGCAGCGTATCTGGGGCCTCCTTCACCGGGGAGCTGTTTTTT